The following is a TCR beta chain sequence with its context. Its recognized antigen is unknown. These data belong to a study of cytomegalovirus exposure and HLA in healthy donors (dated by TCRdb to about 2017). Turning to the overall study: According to an earlier analysis of around 600 of the donors, roughly 180 million T cells yielded some 120 million unique TCR beta sequences and roughly 280 Gb of sequence data. Around 320 gigabases of sequencing data and tens of millions of unique TCR sequences were included in an early release covering about 700 HLA-typed donors. Of the roughly 410 genotyped donors, 80% to 90% were placed in the genetic ancestry cluster associated with self-reported Caucasian donors. The aim of the study was to test whether cataloging public T cell receptors could identify signatures of past pathogen exposure. The study used immunosequencing to profile the T cell repertoires of 666 subjects and linked those repertoires to cytomegalovirus serostatus. In addition to the first cohort of around 670 subjects, a separate validation cohort of 130 or so different subjects was used. To predict cytomegalovirus infection status, the study brought together high-throughput TCR immunosequencing, statistical association of individual TCRs with disease status, and machine learning. In a later analysis, previously published TCR beta repertoires from several hundred donors were re-analyzed and high-resolution HLA genotyping was added so that TCR occurrence patterns could be studied. Rather than using new phenotypic data, the later analysis identified candidate immune exposures from TCR beta sequences and from how often those sequences occurred across donors. In an earlier analysis of around 540 of the donors, high-throughput TCR beta sequencing was used to judge whether each TCR beta V gene segment behaved as functional or pseudogenic. Donor age, sex, ethnicity and CMV serostatus were collected together with the repertoire data. A later genetic analysis used genome-wide SNP genotypes for about 65% of the 666 donors, treating that subset as a discovery cohort. Every repertoire in the discovery cohort had been generated on one and the same sequencing platform. HLA typing covered class I and class II loci at four-digit resolution. The number of donors typed differed by locus, with 629-630 for A, B, C, DRB1 and DQB1, 522 for DQA1, about 610 for DPA1, and approximately 470 for DPB1. Four to six DR-DQ haplotypes were handled as single units for association and clustering, since linkage in the cohort was strong. Across 300 to 500 genotyped donors of the cohort, an average of about 240,000 unique TCR beta nucleotide sequences per donor were sequenced, and around 19% of those sequences were non-productive.

Preparation of the library involved the immunoSEQ multiplex PCR assay. The multiplex PCR relied on a mix of 60 forward primers for TCR Vbeta segments and 13 reverse primers for TCR Jbeta segments. The CDR3 region of rearranged TCR beta genes was amplified from genomic DNA with a multiplex PCR assay. Amplified TCR beta libraries were sequenced as 87-base-pair reads on the Illumina HiSeq System. For the original study's pipeline: Across the 600 to 700 repertoires, a later analysis counted tens of millions of unique TCR beta chains, roughly 11 million of which were shared by at least two donors. Raw reads were error-corrected and collapsed into unique sequences with a nearest-neighbor algorithm that merged closely related sequences to remove PCR and sequencing errors. V, D and J gene segments were assigned by aligning CDR3 sequences to IMGT reference sequences. For a sequence to be retained, a match of at least six nucleotides was required to both a V gene segment and a J gene segment. Rearrangements were called productive when the CDR3 lacked stop codons and stayed in frame with V and J; all others were non-productive. Following IMGT convention, CDR3 was defined as the stretch from the second conserved V-encoded cysteine to the conserved J-encoded phenylalanine. In an earlier analysis of around 640 of the donors, sequences lacking an unambiguous match to a single V gene segment were excluded. An earlier analysis of 587 of the donors called V segments functional above 56.7% productive rearrangements and segregating when the between-donor standard deviation exceeded 5%. A statistical classification framework was developed to diagnose cytomegalovirus status using the catalog of TCR beta chain sequences. In a later analysis, TCR nucleotide sequences were compared against IMGT/GENE-DB human TR gene sequences so that V and J genes could be assigned. Using the TCRdist pipeline, a later analysis assigned CDR3 sequences along with most-parsimonious VDJ recombination scenarios. In a later analysis, each TCR beta chain was defined by its CDR3 amino acid sequence together with its V-gene family, and reads lacking a unique V-gene family were excluded. In a later analysis, approximately 640 highly shared, low-generation-probability nucleotide sequences were removed to address suspected cross-contamination and a sequencing artifact. In a later analysis, a clonal expansion index for each public chain was calculated from normalized within-repertoire ranks of inferred template counts. In a later analysis, generation probabilities were computed with a VDJ recombination model fitted to out-of-frame rearrangements, and the resulting probabilities were checked against IGoR. Hypergeometric tests were used in a later analysis to score TCR-TCR, TCR-HLA and TCR-CMV co-occurrence, with a repertoire-size bias correction applied to the TCR pairs. To estimate false discovery rates, a later analysis permuted the HLA or CMV assignments 20 times. In a later analysis, co-occurring TCRs were grouped with DBSCAN, and TCRdist sequence similarity was added when clustering was performed within HLA-allele-positive subsets. Repertoires with fewer than 30,000 or more than 120,000 public chains, plus five repertoires with anomalous nucleotide sharing, were excluded from co-occurrence clustering. TCRdb took this table from immuneACCESS and kept in-frame rearrangements with V and J called. Such tables lack part of the clones; where checked against another copy, unresolved V genes explain under half of the gap, and the rest is unexplained. That table supplies the V and J calls and clone size; D and trimming were determined from the DNA. The data table for this sample lists about 190,000 clones. The ten largest clonotypes hold more than 0.75% of the sample.

CDR1 and CDR2, per the germline V gene (reference sequence), are LNHNV and YYDKDF. CDR3 length: 16 amino acids, cysteine to phenylalanine. Left in the record is the CDR3 DNA by itself, 48 bases read in frame from the first base. Relative to germline, V is 0 bases shorter and J is 6 bases shorter, with 14 bases between their ends. The cohort comprised under 700 healthy bone marrow donors. Cohort members were all nominally healthy when sampled, although unrecorded immune exposures were likely present. The donor was CMV seropositive and was included in the group of 250 to 300 seropositive cohort members. A peripheral blood sample was provided by each donor, and peripheral blood mononuclear cells were used for TCR beta sequencing. Genomic DNA extraction from the blood cell samples was performed with the Qiagen DNeasy Blood Extraction Kit. General study outcomes and caveats: While some public TCRs were present in many individuals, most TCR sequences turned up only very rarely across donors. A later analysis found that most CMV-associated TCR beta chains appeared HLA-restricted, with HLA associations seemingly driven largely by CMV exposure. In a later analysis, around 15,000 TCR beta sequences were associated with specific HLA alleles at a false discovery rate of 0.05. In a later analysis, TCR association rates were found to vary across HLA loci, with the most associated TCRs seen for DRB1 alleles and the fewest for HLA-C alleles. In a later analysis, HLA-associated TCR beta chains were found to be more clonally expanded and to have lower generation probabilities than equally common non-associated chains. Immune exposure information for the cohort was limited to CMV serostatus. A later genetic analysis associated a missense DCLRE1C variant with V-gene and J-gene trimming of TCR beta chains, and an independent cohort replicated the association. In a later genetic analysis, fewer N-insertions in productive TCRs were reported among donors in an Asian-associated ancestry cluster than the roughly 640-donor mean. The 87-base-pair reads could not distinguish some IMGT-functional V segments, including TRBV6-2 and TRBV6-3, so those segments were excluded. Because counts were too low, 15 to 20 rarely observed V segments, including chromosome 9 orphons, were excluded from the earlier analysis of 587 of the donors. In both the original and validation cohorts, the classifier was reported to diagnose cytomegalovirus status with high specificity and sensitivity. When HLA alleles, especially DR and DQ, strongly co-occurred, attributing TCR associations to individual alleles was difficult. In the study, approximately 150 TCR beta chains were listed as associated with cytomegalovirus. A further reported finding was that TCR beta sequences accurately predicted the HLA-A and HLA-B alleles for most subjects in the first cohort. A few of the identified cytomegalovirus-associated TCR beta chains were confirmed in vitro to be specific for cytomegalovirus antigens. The sequencing pipeline was judged likely to have produced a cluster of highly shared sequence variants as a technical artifact. Broadly in line with IMGT annotations, most TCR beta V segments showed up in productive rearrangements about 87% or about 30% of the time in an earlier analysis of around 600 of the donors. According to the authors, the approach could potentially be generalized to other disease states and immunological phenotypes. Roughly uniform sequencing depth across donors was assumed in presence/absence analyses, although this assumption may not hold. Only TCR beta chains were sequenced in this cohort, and the absence of alpha or paired-chain data limited detectable features. Several of the top co-occurrence clusters appeared to be linked to parvovirus B19, influenza, CMV and Epstein-Barr virus, according to a later analysis. HLA typing was unavailable for some donors at each locus, so association tests used only the typed subset. Correlated functional status among segregating V segments might be attributable to linkage disequilibrium, but an unknown experimental factor could not be ruled out.

The sample was PBMCs. This sequence was found in a woman aged 30 to 39 in good health and CMV-seropositive. The sequence is built from TRBV15 and TRBJ2-2; TRBD2 is a possible D gene, resting on 5 matching bases. This receptor has the CDR3 CATSRDLRGRAGELFF. The DNA sequence reads TGTGCCACCAGCAGAGATCTAAGAGGGCGGGCCGGGGAGCTGTTTTTT.